Following are 20 T cell receptor beta chains from one sample sequenced in a study of shared clonotypes between healthy human individuals. Assay: immunoSEQ multiplex PCR; the TCRdb copy retains only in-frame clones and omits some. Altogether hundreds of thousands of clones are present, about 95% being singletons, with the ten largest covering roughly 0.1%. Terminally differentiated effector memory CD45RA+ cells were left out of the naive CD8 fraction, which was CD45RO-negative and positively selected for CCR7. Sequenced: naive CD8+ T cells sorted from blood. These receptors all come from a woman in her 30s in good health.

On this clone: Other DNA sequences in the same sample also yield this CDR3. This chain uses TRBV9 with TRBJ2-2; D might be TRBD1 (5 bases). The germline gives CDR1 SGDLS, CDR2 YYNGEE. This CDR3 comprises 15 residues. Trimming cost V 4 bases and J 4 bases, with 14 bases left between them. CDR3 in DNA: TGTGCCAGCAGCCTCTCAGGGTCGGGCACCGGGGAGCTGTTTTTT. This codes for CASSLSGSGTGELFF.

This clone was seen just once. The rearrangement links TRBV7-8 to TRBJ2-1; no definite D call. V was cut by 1 base and J by 8 bases, with 12 bases left in between. Germline-derived CDR1 and CDR2 are SGHVS and FQNEAQ. This CDR3 has 14 amino acids. Written as DNA, the CDR3 is TGTGCCAGCAGCTTAGAACGTTTTTTGGATGAGCAGTTCTTC. Its translation is CASSLERFLDEQFF.

The chain links TRBV13 to TRBJ1-1, with D uncertain. Trimming cost V 2 bases and J 8 bases, with 15 bases left between them. Germline values: CDR1 PRHDT, CDR2 FYEKMQ (reference sequence). CDR3 length: 14 amino acids. CDR3 DNA sequence: TGTGCCAGCAGCTTAATTAAGTTACCCCAAGAAGCTTTCTTT. Residues: CASSLIKLPQEAFF.

This clone was seen a few times. V is TRBV19 and J is TRBJ2-1; TRBD2 matches 8 bases. This CDR3 is 13 amino acids long. Germline V gene sequence: CDR1 LNHDA, CDR2 SQIVND (reference sequence). Losses at the gene ends were 3 bases for V and 9 bases for J; bases not matched to a gene: 4. CDR3 sequence: CASSMLTSAEQFF. DNA of the CDR3: TGTGCCAGTAGTATGCTGACTAGCGCTGAGCAGTTCTTC.

This clone was counted once. V is TRBV28 and J is TRBJ2-5; 11 bases match TRBD2. Unmatched junction bases numbered 5, after V lost 7 bases and J lost 1 base. Germline V gene lookup returns CDR1 MDHEN and CDR2 SYDVKM. The CDR3 covers 15 residues. The CDR3 region has the DNA TGTGCCAGCACCGGGACTAGCGGACTCCAAGAGACCCAGTACTTC. Translated: CASTGTSGLQETQYF.

The rearrangement links TRBV27 to TRBJ2-1, with D perhaps TRBD1 or TRBD2 (6 bases each). Trimming pared 6 bases from V and 9 bases from J, leaving 21 bases between. The CDR3 runs 15 residues. Germline V CDR1 and CDR2: MNHEY, SMNVEV (reference sequence). The CDR3 protein is CASRIGPGAAIEQFF. DNA for the CDR3: TGTGCCAGCAGAATAGGGCCGGGGGCTGCAATTGAGCAGTTCTTC.

Of note for this clone: The conserved closing phenylalanine or tryptophan is absent in this CDR3, likely reflecting a read error. Because the CDR3's place on the DNA is in doubt, the DNA is left out and the CDR3 is given as listed by TCRdb. The chain combines TRBV2 with TRBJ1-2; the D call TRBD1 from the table was never checked on the DNA. Germline CDR1 is SNHLY and CDR2 is FYNNEI. The CDR3 sequence runs 11 residues, both termini included. The CDR3 is CASSESSGPMI.

This clone was seen only once. V usage is TRBV5-1 and J usage is TRBJ1-6; D ambiguous. The CDR3 contains 17 residues. V was clipped by 5 bases and J by 0 bases, with 15 bases between them. Germline V gene data show CDR1 as SGHRS and CDR2 as YFSETQ. CDR3 loop: CASRPGALSSYNSPLHF. In DNA, the CDR3 is TGCGCCAGCAGGCCGGGAGCTTTGAGCTCCTATAATTCACCCCTCCACTTT.

The CDR3 protein is CASSQVYNEQFF. The CDR3 DNA is TGCGCCAGCAGCCAAGTCTACAATGAGCAGTTCTTC. The J gene is TRBJ2-1, the V gene TRBV4-1; no clear D gene. Trimming removed 1 base from V and 3 bases from J, with 1 base in between. The CDR3 loop spans 12 amino acids. The germline gives CDR1 MGHRA, CDR2 YSYEKL.

This rearrangement joins TRBV13 to TRBJ2-4; TRBD1 agrees at 9 bases. There are 19 residues in the CDR3. The junction had 14 bases not matched to a gene; V was cut back by 5 bases and J by 0 bases. CDR1 PRHDT and CDR2 FYEKMQ come from the germline V gene (reference sequence). The CDR3 region is CASSPQGQGDPLAKNIQYF. CDR3 sequence (DNA): TGTGCCAGCAGCCCTCAGGGACAGGGAGACCCACTAGCCAAAAACATTCAGTACTTC.

The chain combines TRBV4-1 with TRBJ2-5; D unclear. With 0 bases removed from V and 2 bases from J, the gap between germline ends came to 7 bases. The germline V gene encodes CDR1 MGHRA and CDR2 YSYEKL. The CDR3 spans 14 residues. This CDR3 reads CASSQDSRQETQYF. CDR3 DNA sequence: TGCGCCAGCAGCCAAGACAGTCGGCAAGAGACCCAGTACTTC.

This chain uses TRBV21-1 with TRBJ2-5; the D call in the table, TRBD2, was not verified against the DNA. TRBV21-1 is labeled a pseudogene. The CDR3 covers 12 residues. The CDR3 reads CASSKARETQYF. The DNA for the CDR3 is TGTGCCAGCAGCAAAGCGAGGGAGACCCAGTACTTC.

The chain carries TRBV28 and TRBJ1-5; D not certain. Trimming shortened V by 7 bases and J by 8 bases, and 18 bases separated the two germline ends. This CDR3 spans 14 amino acids. Per germline, CDR1 MDHEN and CDR2 SYDVKM. CDR3 bases: TGTGCCAGCACCCTTCGGCAGGTCCATAAGCCCCAGCATTTT. Protein product: CASTLRQVHKPQHF.

The V call is TRBV7-6, the J call TRBJ2-2, with TRBD2 identical over 10 bases. The CDR3 sequence is 16 residues long. Per the germline V gene, CDR1 is SGHVS and CDR2 is FNYEAQ. With V trimmed by 5 bases and J by 2 bases, 5 bases remained unmatched. The CDR3 DNA is TGTGCCAGCAGCGGCAGACTAGCGGGTAACACCGGGGAGCTGTTTTTT. This sequence encodes CASSGRLAGNTGELFF.

This clone was recorded once. The chain joins TRBV29-1 to TRBJ1-1, with 10 bases fitting TRBD1. The CDR3 has 14 residues. Germline loops: CDR1 SQVTM, CDR2 ANQGSEA. V was pared by 7 bases and J by 7 bases, with 12 bases of the junction left unmatched. The CDR3 coding sequence is TGCAGCGCTGACCCCGGGACAGGGGCTATTGAAGCTTTCTTT. Translation: CSADPGTGAIEAFF. The variable domain in full, completed from reference TRBV29-1 and TRBJ1-1, reads SAVISQKPSRDICQRGTSLTIQCQVDSQVTMMFWYRQQPGQSLTLIATANQGSEATYESGFVIDKFPISRPNLTFSTLTVSNMSPEDSSIYLCSADPGTGAIEAFFGQGTRLTVV.

The chain carries TRBV4-1 and TRBJ2-1; 8 bases match TRBD2. Trimming removed 0 bases from V and 4 bases from J; junction bases left unmatched: 11. There are 18 residues in the CDR3. From germline, CDR1 is MGHRA and CDR2 YSYEKL. This chain's CDR3 is CASSQEAGVVRGYNEQFF. CDR3 nucleotides: TGCGCCAGCAGCCAAGAAGCGGGAGTGGTCCGGGGGTACAATGAGCAGTTCTTC.

CDR3 sequence reads: CASSYSRGSYNEQFF. CDR3 DNA: TGTGCCAGCAGTTACTCCAGGGGGTCCTACAATGAGCAGTTCTTC. This rearrangement joins TRBV6-5 to TRBJ2-1; 7 nucleotides match TRBD1. CDR3 length: 15 amino acids. Germline-derived CDR1 and CDR2 are MNHEY and SVGAGI. V was clipped by 0 bases and J by 1 base; unmatched bases: 0.

The chain carries TRBV2 and TRBJ1-4; 7 nucleotides match TRBD1. Germline V CDR1 and CDR2: SNHLY, FYNNEI. The junction had 8 bases not matched to a gene; V was cut back by 4 bases and J by 6 bases. The CDR3 length is 15 residues. In nucleotides, the CDR3 is TGTGCCAGCAGTGCCAAGACAGGGAGCGATGAAAAACTGTTTTTT. It codes for CASSAKTGSDEKLFF.

The chain recombines TRBV19 with TRBJ1-5; D gene unclear. Germline V gene sequence: CDR1 LNHDA, CDR2 SQIVND (reference sequence). The CDR3 spans 9 residues. V lost 7 bases and J lost 5, with 0 bases in between. Written as DNA, the CDR3 is TGTGCCAGTAATCAGCCCCAGCATTTT. Translating it yields CASNQPQHF.

This clone appeared once. The genes are TRBV6-1 and TRBJ2-7; a weak D match, TRBD2 (5 bases). The V gene lost 6 bases and the J gene lost 4 bases, with 13 bases spanning the gap. The CDR3 is 13 residues long. Germline CDR1 MNHNS, CDR2 SASEGT. The chain's CDR3 is CASRTNGVYEQYF. CDR3 DNA sequence: TGTGCCAGCAGAACCAACGGGGTTTACGAGCAGTACTTC.